The entry below gives a single TCR beta chain sequence along with its context. As yet, its antigen is unknown. With 60 Vbeta and 13 Jbeta primers, the PCR was carried out. The table came from immunoSEQ multiplex PCR; TCRdb's copy has only in-frame clones and leaves some out. The table has about 180,000 clones, around 80% seen once. This sample stems from a study of cytomegalovirus exposure and HLA in healthy donors. Findings of the study overall: In a later analysis, TCR beta V- and J-gene trimming was associated with a missense DCLRE1C variant.

The CDR3 length is 15 residues. Germline assignment: CDR1 SEHNR and CDR2 FQNEAQ (reference sequence). Trimming cost V 5 bases and J 2 bases; bases outside gene matches: 6. This clonotype was sampled from a woman aged 45-65 years in good health and CMV-seronegative. The chain couples TRBV7-9 to TRBJ2-5; 9 positions agree with TRBD2. Material for sequencing was PBMCs. CDR3 region: CASSPQGLAQETQYF. In DNA, the CDR3 is TGTGCCAGCAGCCCCCAGGGACTAGCTCAAGAGACCCAGTACTTC.